The 17 T cell receptor beta chains in this list originate from one sample, sequenced in a study of CD8+ T cells in alopecia areata (dated by TCRdb to 2016 to 2019). Receptor amplification or capture employed the immunoSEQ multiplex PCR assay. RNA was extracted from all samples and reverse transcribed into cDNA, which served as template for TCR sequencing. The source is immuneACCESS, and TCRdb retained only in-frame sequences with V and J called. Part of the clones is not carried over; for the studies checked, unresolved V genes explain less than half of this, and the remainder is unexplained. The sample yields over 85,000 clones; 70% to 80% were counted once. The top ten clonotypes cover 17% of the sample. The meaning of the sample's treatment or condition label: oral pan-JAK inhibitor, 5-10 mg twice daily. Sequenced material: CD8+ T cells sorted from blood, taken at approximately week 45, from a patient treated with tofacitinib. These receptors originate from a human donor with alopecia areata.

The genes are TRBV29-1 and TRBJ1-2; perhaps TRBD1 as D (5 bases). The germline V gene encodes CDR1 SQVTM and CDR2 ANQGSEA. V was cut by 1 base and J by 3 bases, with 6 bases left in between. The CDR3 length is 12 residues. The DNA for the CDR3 is TGCAGCGTTGAAGGGGGCCACTATGGCTACACCTTC. Its protein product is CSVEGGHYGYTF.

Notes on this clone: The sample contains more than one DNA sequence encoding this CDR3. The genes are TRBV5-1 and TRBJ2-3; no definite D call. The CDR3 has 15 residues. V shed 2 bases and J shed 3 bases, with 13 bases lying between them. Germline CDR1 reads SGHRS; CDR2 reads YFSETQ. For the CDR3, the DNA is TGCGCCAGCAGCTTCCAGGAAGGGTGGACAGATACGCAGTATTTT. It specifies CASSFQEGWTDTQYF.

V usage is TRBV10-2 and J usage is TRBJ1-1; D is unclear. The V and J ends lost 2 bases and 1 base respectively, with 8 bases between them. This CDR3 has 14 residues. The germline gives CDR1 WSHSY, CDR2 SAAADI. The CDR3: CASSETQRNTEAFF. Here the CDR3 DNA reads TGCGCCAGCAGTGAGACCCAACGGAACACTGAAGCTTTCTTT.

This clone was detected only once. The CDR3 reads CASGDSSSYEQYF. The CDR3 bases are TGTGCCAGCGGGGACAGTAGCTCCTACGAGCAGTACTTC. V and J are TRBV9 and TRBJ2-7, with 7 bases matching TRBD1. This CDR3 is built from 13 residues. Germline-derived CDR1 and CDR2 are SGDLS and YYNGEE. Trimming removed 7 bases from V and 0 bases from J; junction bases left unmatched: 4.

The gene calls are TRBV12-5 and TRBJ2-2; 8 positions agree with TRBD1. This CDR3 is 17 amino acids long. The V segment lost 2 bases and the J segment 1 base; nucleotides outside the gene matches: 6. Germline V gene lookup returns CDR1 LGHNT and CDR2 FRNRAP. The CDR3 spells CASGLPGQGGNTGELFF. The DNA of the CDR3 is TGTGCTAGTGGTTTGCCCGGACAGGGTGGGAACACCGGGGAGCTGTTTTTT.

Worth noting for this clone: Within the sample, other DNA sequences also encode this same CDR3. The chain carries TRBV30 and TRBJ1-1; a possible D gene is TRBD1 (5 bases). The CDR3 sequence is 11 residues long. Germline lookup yields CDR1 GTSNPN and CDR2 SVGIG (reference sequence). V was shortened by 4 bases and J by 4 bases, with 7 bases between the two germline ends. The CDR3 loop reads CAWTGLTEAFF. The CDR3 nucleotides read TGTGCCTGGACAGGGCTCACTGAAGCTTTCTTT.

V and J are TRBV29-1 and TRBJ1-2, with D possibly matching TRBD1 (6 bases). The V and J ends lost 2 bases and 1 base respectively, with 8 bases between them. The CDR3 contains 13 residues. Germline values: CDR1 SQVTM, CDR2 ANQGSEA. The CDR3 nucleotides are TGCAGCGTTGAACAGGGGCTTAACTATGGCTACACCTTC. It encodes CSVEQGLNYGYTF.

The J gene is TRBJ1-2, the V gene TRBV4-3, with D unresolved. Trimming took 4 bases from V and 3 from J, leaving 9 bases between them. CDR1 and CDR2 from the germline V gene are LGHNA and YSLEER. The CDR3 consists of 13 residues. CDR3 coding DNA: TGCGCCAGCAGCCGAGGGAGTTACTATGGCTACACCTTC. Residues: CASSRGSYYGYTF.

This chain uses TRBV29-1 with TRBJ1-2; tentatively, D is TRBD1 (6 bases). V lost 5 bases and J 4 bases, leaving 14 bases between the germline ends. The germline V gene encodes CDR1 SQVTM and CDR2 ANQGSEA. The CDR3 is made up of 13 amino acids. DNA of the CDR3: TGCAGCGTTCCTAGGGGGTCCGGCTATGGCTACACCTTC. Amino acid sequence: CSVPRGSGYGYTF.

This clone has a handful of counts. The chain has TRBV13 and TRBJ2-4; 9 bases match TRBD2. Germline CDR1 and CDR2: PRHDT and FYEKMQ (reference sequence). The CDR3 runs to 15 residues. With 5 bases clipped from V and 2 bases from J, the junction kept 4 bases outside the gene matches. The CDR3 here is CASSESGGTKNIQYF. CDR3 nucleotide sequence: TGTGCCAGCAGCGAAAGCGGGGGGACCAAAAACATTCAGTACTTC.

The chain uses TRBV4-1 and TRBJ2-7; no definite D call. This CDR3 spans 14 amino acids. V lost 3 bases to trimming and J lost 0 bases, with 9 bases between them. The germline V gene has CDR1 MGHRA and CDR2 YSYEKL. CDR3 sequence reads: CASSHIGSSYEQYF. As DNA, the CDR3 is TGCGCCAGCAGCCATATAGGGTCCTCCTACGAGCAGTACTTC.

The V gene is TRBV19, the J gene TRBJ1-2; 9 positions agree with TRBD1. The CDR3 contains 14 residues. J was trimmed by 7 bases and V by 4 bases; bases with no gene match: 7. The germline gives CDR1 LNHDA, CDR2 SQIVND (reference sequence). The CDR3 DNA sequence: TGTGCCAGTAGTACCCGGACGGACAGGGGTGGCTACACCTTC. Its translation is CASSTRTDRGGYTF. Drawing the rest from reference TRBV19 and TRBJ1-2, the complete variable domain is DGGITQSPKYLFRKEGQNVTLSCEQNLNHDAMYWYRQDPGQGLRLIYYSQIVNDFQKGDIAEGYSVSREKKESFPLTVTSAQKNPTAFYLCASSTRTDRGGYTFGSGTRLTVV.

V is TRBV13 and J is TRBJ1-2; D gene unclear. V gave up 5 bases and J gave up 0 bases, with 13 bases separating them. In germline, CDR1 is PRHDT, CDR2 FYEKMQ (reference sequence). The length of the CDR3 is 15 residues. The CDR3, as DNA: TGTGCCAGCAGCGCCCGGGTCCAAGCTAACTATGGCTACACCTTC. This sequence encodes CASSARVQANYGYTF.

The chain joins TRBV29-1 to TRBJ2-3; 12 bases agree with TRBD2. Germline CDR1 is SQVTM and CDR2 is ANQGSEA. The CDR3 extends over 13 amino acids. The V gene end was trimmed by 5 bases and the J gene end by 6 bases; junction bases not matched to a gene: 3. CDR3 nucleotide sequence: TGCAGCGTTTCTAGCGGGGGGGCGGATACGCAGTATTTT. This translates into CSVSSGGADTQYF.

This chain uses TRBV13 with TRBJ2-1; TRBD2 might be the D (7 bases). CDR3 length equals 12 residues. V dropped 4 bases and J dropped 8 bases, with 9 bases sitting between them. CDR1 PRHDT and CDR2 FYEKMQ come from the germline V gene (reference sequence). CDR3 sequence (DNA): TGTGCCAGCAGCTCGGGGGGCTATGAGCAGTTCTTC. Translating it yields CASSSGGYEQFF.

V is TRBV30 and J is TRBJ2-3, with TRBD2 identical over 7 bases. The trim removed 4 bases at V and 7 bases at J, leaving 14 bases unmatched. This CDR3 comprises 15 residues. The germline gives CDR1 GTSNPN, CDR2 SVGIG (reference sequence). The CDR3 bases are TGTGCCTGGACACAAGGGAGCGGGGCGGGGAATACGCAGTATTTT. Encoded protein: CAWTQGSGAGNTQYF. The variable domain in full, completed from reference TRBV30 and TRBJ2-3, reads SQTIHQWPATLVQPVGSPLSLECTVEGTSNPNLYWYRQAAGRGLQLLFYSVGIGQISSEVPQNLSASRPQDRQFILSSKKLLLSDSGFYLCAWTQGSGAGNTQYFGPGTRLTVL.

The chain joins TRBV27 to TRBJ2-1; possibly TRBD1 or TRBD2 for D (5 bases each). The CDR3 is made up of 13 amino acids. Germline CDR1 MNHEY, CDR2 SMNVEV (reference sequence). V gave up 8 bases and J gave up 8 bases, with 16 bases separating them. The CDR3 sequence: CASGRGLGDEQFF. The CDR3 region has the DNA TGTGCCAGCGGAAGAGGTCTGGGGGATGAGCAGTTCTTC.